This TCR beta chain was captured in a study of blood T cell repertoires in COVID-19. About the research overall: Both acute and convalescent COVID-19 samples were obtained from the United States, Italy and Spain. PBMCs, B-cell-depleted T cells, or T cells provided the cDNA or gDNA that made up the material.

The V gene end was trimmed by 3 bases and the J gene end by 6 bases; junction bases not matched to a gene: 7. Germline CDR1 MNHEY, CDR2 SMNVEV (reference sequence). The CDR3 runs 14 residues. Authors' methods: Reference gene primers were amplified, and this amplification served to estimate nucleated cell counts. The method was immunoSEQ multiplex PCR; TCRdb's version includes in-frame clones alone and lacks a portion of them. V, J and clone size are taken as reported in that table, and D and trimming were inferred from the DNA itself. The sample shows tens of thousands of clones, roughly 73% of them seen only once.

The genes are TRBV27 and TRBJ2-7; 8 nucleotides align to TRBD2. The sample taken for sequencing was peripheral blood. The source of this sequence is a man in his 60s with acute or convalescent COVID-19. The CDR3 protein is CASSFSGRATEQYF. The CDR3 nucleotides read TGTGCCAGCAGTTTCTCCGGGAGGGCTACCGAGCAGTACTTC.